The entry below describes one T cell receptor (beta chain). Germline CDR1 reads MNHEY; CDR2 reads SVGAGI. The germline V and J ends were trimmed by 6 bases and 6 bases, with 12 bases remaining between them. There are 13 residues in the CDR3. The entry originates in a study of blood T cell repertoires in COVID-19. Study context: Sites in the United States, Italy and Spain provided acute and convalescent COVID-19 samples. Sources were T cells, B-cell-depleted T cells, or PBMCs; the material itself was cDNA or gDNA.

Authors' methods: Cell counts per sample came from amplifying reference gene primers. Profiling relied on immunoSEQ multiplex PCR, and the TCRdb table lists in-frame clones only, not all of them. That table supplies the V and J calls and clone size; D and trimming were determined from the DNA. The data contain a few hundred thousand clones, more than 75% of them singletons. The material sequenced was peripheral blood. This receptor was taken from a human donor in a cohort sampled during active COVID-19. This rearrangement joins TRBV6-5 to TRBJ1-5, with D possibly TRBD1 on 5 matching bases. The CDR3 region is CASSQGSGQPQHF. As DNA, the CDR3 is TGTGCCAGCAGCCAGGGTTCAGGTCAGCCCCAGCATTTT.